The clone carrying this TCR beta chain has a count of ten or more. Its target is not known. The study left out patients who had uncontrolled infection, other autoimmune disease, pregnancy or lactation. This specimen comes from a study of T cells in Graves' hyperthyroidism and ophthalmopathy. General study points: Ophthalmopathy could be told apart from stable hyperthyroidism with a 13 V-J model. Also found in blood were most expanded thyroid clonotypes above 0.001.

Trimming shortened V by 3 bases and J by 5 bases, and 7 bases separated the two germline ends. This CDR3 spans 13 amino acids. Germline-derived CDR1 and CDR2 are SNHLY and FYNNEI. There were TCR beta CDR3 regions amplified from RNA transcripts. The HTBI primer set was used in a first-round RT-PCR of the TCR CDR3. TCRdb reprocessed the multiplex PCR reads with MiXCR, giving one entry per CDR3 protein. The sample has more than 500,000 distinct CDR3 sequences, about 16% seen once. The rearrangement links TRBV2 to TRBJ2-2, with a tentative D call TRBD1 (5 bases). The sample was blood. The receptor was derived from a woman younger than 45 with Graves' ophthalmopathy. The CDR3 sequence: CASSDKGTGELFF. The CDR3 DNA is TGTGCCAGCAGTGATAAGGGGACCGGGGAGCTGTTTTTT.